This entry concerns a single T cell receptor (beta chain). Its cognate antigen is unknown. Distinct nucleotide sequences in the sample also encode this CDR3. This entry is derived from a study of OX40 agonist ivuxolimab in advanced cancers. Study-wide results and caveats: Expanded clones tended on average to be more numerous among CD8+ T cells than CD4+.

Generated by immunoSEQ multiplex PCR, the TCRdb table keeps only in-frame clones and is missing some. The repertoire has roughly 41,000 clones, 75% to 90% of them found once; the top ten carry roughly 10%. This CDR3 region has 16 residues. Germline V gene data show CDR1 as SEHNR and CDR2 as FQNEAQ (reference sequence). V was clipped by 2 bases and J by 0 bases; unmatched bases: 3. The chain recombines TRBV7-9 with TRBJ2-3; 9 bases match TRBD1. The input for sequencing was CD4+ or CD8+ T cells sorted from blood, taken in a trial of the OX40 agonist ivuxolimab. This clonotype originated in an adult with an advanced solid tumor such as melanoma, head and neck, liver or kidney cancer. Written as DNA, the CDR3 is TGTGCCAGCAGCTTATACAGGGGGCCTAGCACAGATACGCAGTATTTT. It yields the protein CASSLYRGPSTDTQYF.